This T cell receptor beta chain appears in the sequencing data of a study of blood T cell repertoires in COVID-19. The overall study: Samples representing acute and convalescent COVID-19 were sourced from the United States, Italy and Spain. T cells, B-cell-depleted T cells, or PBMCs provided the cDNA or gDNA that served as material.

In the authors' methods: Using reference gene primer amplification, nucleated cell counts were estimated. TCRdb keeps only in-frame clones here, not all; method: immunoSEQ multiplex PCR. The V and J calls and the clone size are those of that table, but D and trimming were determined from the DNA. The table shows 140,000 to 150,000 clones, with around 80% occurring only once. The germline gives CDR1 SGHTA, CDR2 FQGNSA. There are 16 residues in the CDR3. J gave up 1 base and V 1 base, and 6 bases lay outside the gene matches. The rearrangement links TRBV7-2 to TRBJ1-1; 7 bases agree with TRBD1. The sequencing sample was made of peripheral blood. The receptor was derived from a man between 65 and 79 years old who had recovered from COVID-19. CDR3 region: CASSLELKGANTEAFF. The CDR3 nucleotides are TGTGCCAGCAGCTTAGAGTTGAAGGGGGCGAACACTGAAGCTTTCTTT.